Listed below are T cell receptor beta chains from one sample, sequenced in a study of T cells after yellow fever vaccination. TCRdb independently ran MiXCR on the 5' RACE reads; one entry per CDR3 protein. The profile shows around 310,000 distinct CDR3 sequences, roughly 9.4% of them singletons. Here the sequenced sample was PBMCs, taken on the day of the first yellow fever vaccination. These receptors all come from a man between 18 and 29 years old who received the YFV17D yellow fever vaccine. Each CDR3 is given with its conserved first and last residue. D genes are given only for firm matches. Rows give clone size only sometimes, using once, few, many, or a class for an expanded clone.

V,size,J,D,DNA,CDR3
TRBV12-3/TRBV12-4,-,TRBJ1-5,TRBD1,TGTGCCAGCAGTTCAGGACAGGGAAGCAATCAGCCCCAGCATTTT,CASSSGQGSNQPQHF
TRBV5-1,-,TRBJ2-1,TRBD2,TGCGCCAGCAGCCAGAACCCGGGGGGAGCCTACAATGAGCAGTTCTTC,CASSQNPGGAYNEQFF
TRBV12-3/TRBV12-4,-,TRBJ2-3,-,TGTGCCAGCAGCCTGGGGAACGGGGGGCCGAGGACAGATACGCAGTATTTT,CASSLGNGGPRTDTQYF
TRBV7-2,many,TRBJ1-2,-,TGTGCCAGCAGCTTAGGGGGAGCAGTGGAGTATGGCTACACCTTC,CASSLGGAVEYGYTF
TRBV7-8,-,TRBJ1-5,-,TGTGCCAGCAGCTTAGTCGGGTGGAGGGAGCGGGATCAGCCCCAGCATTTT,CASSLVGWRERDQPQHF
TRBV5-4,few,TRBJ2-1,-,TGTGCCAGCAGCCCCTCCGGGGGAGGCCTTTACAATGAGCAGTTCTTC,CASSPSGGGLYNEQFF
TRBV5-1,few,TRBJ2-1,TRBD2,TGCGCCAGCAGTTTATTTGGGGGGGTTGGCTACAATGAGCAGTTCTTC,CASSLFGGVGYNEQFF
TRBV2,many,TRBJ2-1,-,TGTGCCAGCGTGACCGGGACCTCCAATGAGCAGTTCTTC,CASVTGTSNEQFF
TRBV5-1,few,TRBJ2-5,-,TGCGCCAGCAGCTTGTCCGCCAGGCAAGAGACCCAGTACTTC,CASSLSARQETQYF
TRBV9,-,TRBJ2-2,-,TGTGCCAGCAGCGTAGGTGGGACACAAAACACCGGGGAGCTGTTTTTT,CASSVGGTQNTGELFF
TRBV19,few,TRBJ2-2,TRBD2,TGTGCCAGTAGTACGAGTCCCTTCCAGCGGGGGGCAACCGGGGAGCTGTTTTTT,CASSTSPFQRGATGELFF
TRBV20-1,few,TRBJ1-1,-,TGCAGTGCTAGAAAACAGGGAGGAACTGAAGCTTTCTTT,CSARKQGGTEAFF
TRBV6-2/TRBV6-3,-,TRBJ1-1,-,TGTGCCAGCAGTTACGTGGGGTTGGTCACTGAAGCTTTCTTT,CASSYVGLVTEAFF
TRBV5-1,many,TRBJ1-2,TRBD1,TGCGCCAGCAGCCTACAACAGGGGTATGGCTACACCTTC,CASSLQQGYGYTF